One sample yielded the 20 T cell receptor beta chains listed below, sequenced in a study of cytomegalovirus exposure and HLA in healthy donors. The PCR ran on 60 Vbeta and 13 Jbeta primers. Here immunoSEQ multiplex PCR was the method, and the copy in TCRdb shows in-frame clones only, minus some. Of about 200,000 clones listed, 87% are singletons. Sequenced: PBMCs. The receptors were sampled from a man aged 30 to 45 in good health and CMV-seronegative.

In DNA form, the CDR3 reads TGTGCCAGCTCCTCTGACCCCGCGGATCAAGAGACCCAGTACTTC. It is translated as CASSSDPADQETQYF. The chain joins TRBV27 to TRBJ2-5; D is uncertain. This CDR3 spans 15 amino acids. The germline V gene encodes CDR1 MNHEY and CDR2 SMNVEV (reference sequence). The V and J ends lost 8 bases and 2 bases respectively, with 18 bases between them.

As for this clone: The junction and the germline gene differ at one end; a read error may be behind it. Written as DNA, the CDR3 is TGTGCTAGCAGCTTAGAGGAGCGTCATTCGCAGTATTTT. Translation gives CASSLEERHSQYF. The chain couples TRBV7-7 to TRBJ2-3; D remains unclear. This CDR3 region has 13 residues. Germline CDR1 is SSHAT and CDR2 is FNYEAQ (reference sequence).

The CDR3 DNA follows: TGTGCCAGCAGTCGACAGGGGGCGCGCTACGAGCAGTACTTC. It encodes CASSRQGARYEQYF. The chain uses TRBV2 and TRBJ2-5, with 10 positions matching TRBD1. Gene TRBJ2-7 matches the end of the DNA better, so the J call may be wrong. CDR3 length: 14 residues. CDR1 is SNHLY, CDR2 FYNNEI, per germline.

The rearrangement uses TRBV4-1 and TRBJ2-1; weak D call: TRBD1 (6 bases). The CDR3 spans 14 residues. Germline assignment: CDR1 MGHRA and CDR2 YSYEKL. V lost 1 base to trimming and J lost 10 bases, with 14 bases between them. The CDR3 DNA is TGCGCCAGCAGCCAAGGTATGGGGGCAAGCGAGCAGTTCTTC. Translation: CASSQGMGASEQFF.

On this clone: The same CDR3 is also encoded by other DNA sequences in this sample. V is TRBV11-2 and J is TRBJ2-1; D not certain. CDR1 and CDR2 (germline): SGHAT, FQNNGV. There are 15 residues in the CDR3. V was shortened by 1 base and J by 6 bases, with 13 bases between the two germline ends. CDR3 amino acids: CASSLAPLVSNEQFF. The CDR3 DNA reads as TGTGCCAGCAGCTTAGCCCCGCTAGTAAGCAATGAGCAGTTCTTC.

The V gene is TRBV4-2, the J gene TRBJ2-3; D not resolved. The V end was cut by 5 bases, the J end by 0 bases, with 18 bases between. Germline V lookup: CDR1 LGHNA, CDR2 YNFKEQ. The CDR3 is 17 amino acids. The CDR3 coding sequence is TGTGCCAGCAGCTCACCTGGGTCGCGGTCTAGCACAGATACGCAGTATTTT. Encoded protein: CASSSPGSRSSTDTQYF.

The chain links TRBV7-9 to TRBJ2-7; D is unclear. CDR1 and CDR2 (germline): SEHNR, FQNEAQ (reference sequence). The CDR3 totals 12 residues. V gave up 1 base and J gave up 3 bases, with 4 bases separating them. CDR3 sequence: CASSLEHYEQYF. CDR3 in DNA: TGTGCCAGCAGCTTAGAACACTACGAGCAGTACTTC. Supplemented by reference TRBV7-9 and TRBJ2-7, the full variable domain reads DTGVSQNPRHKITKRGQNVTFRCDPISEHNRLYWYRQTLGQGPEFLTYFQNEAQLEKSRLLSDRFSAERPKGSFSTLEIQRTEQGDSAMYLCASSLEHYEQYFGPGTRLTVT.

This clone occurred once. The V and J genes are TRBV6-5 and TRBJ2-7; TRBD1 agrees at 8 bases. Germline-derived CDR1 and CDR2 are MNHEY and SVGAGI. The CDR3 runs 13 residues. V lost 6 bases and J lost 3; bases outside the gene matches: 4. CDR3: CASSPDRGYEQYF. CDR3 DNA: TGTGCCAGCAGCCCTGACAGGGGCTACGAGCAGTACTTC.

The chain is built from TRBV5-1 and TRBJ2-5, with 11 bases fitting TRBD2. The germline V gene has CDR1 SGHRS and CDR2 YFSETQ. This CDR3 has 16 residues. Losses at the gene ends were 4 bases for V and 8 bases for J; bases not matched to a gene: 13. DNA of the CDR3: TGCGCCAGCAGCCGATTTAGCGGGAGGGCCGTTGACACCCAGTACTTC. Its protein product is CASSRFSGRAVDTQYF.

The V gene is TRBV28, the J gene TRBJ1-6; D not certain. The V end was cut by 1 base, the J end by 7 bases, with 8 bases between. Per germline, CDR1 MDHEN and CDR2 SYDVKM. The CDR3 sequence is 14 residues long. The CDR3 DNA is TGTGCCAGCAGTTTATATGGCCAGAATTCACCCCTCCACTTT. Its protein product is CASSLYGQNSPLHF. Using reference TRBV28 and TRBJ1-6 for the parts outside the CDR3, the full variable domain is DVKVTQSSRYLVKRTGEKVFLECVQDMDHENMFWYRQDPGLGLRLIYFSYDVKMKEKGDIPEGYSVSREKKERFSLILESASTNQTSMYLCASSLYGQNSPLHFGNGTRLTVT.

About this clone: The conserved final phenylalanine or tryptophan is absent from the CDR3, which likely points to a read error. This sequence joins TRBV6-5 and TRBJ1-1; no firm D call. This CDR3 has 13 amino acids. V lost 5 bases to trimming and J lost 5 bases, with 12 bases between them. Germline loops: CDR1 MNHEY, CDR2 SVGAGI. CDR3 loop: CASSPHSGTEAFL. The DNA for the CDR3 is TGTGCCAGCAGTCCGCACTCCGGGACTGAAGCTTTCCTT.

In its sample, this clone was seen a few times. The rearrangement joins TRBV13 to TRBJ2-1, with 11 bases lining up with TRBD1. The CDR3 is made up of 15 amino acids. The V and J ends lost 5 bases and 7 bases, in that order; junction bases with no gene match: 7. Germline V CDR1 and CDR2: PRHDT, FYEKMQ (reference sequence). CDR3 in DNA: TGTGCCAGCAGCCCGGACAGGGGGCTTAAGAATGAGCAGTTCTTC. This gives the protein CASSPDRGLKNEQFF.

This clone was observed a single time. The J gene is TRBJ2-3, the V gene TRBV23-1; 7 nucleotides match TRBD2. TRBV23-1 counts as an open reading frame of uncertain function. Trimming removed 3 bases from V and 4 bases from J; junction bases left unmatched: 13. This CDR3 contains 17 residues. Written as DNA, the CDR3 is TGCGCCAGCAGTCATCTCGTGCTCAGGGAGGGCCCAGATACGCAGTATTTT. This translates into CASSHLVLREGPDTQYF.

This chain uses TRBV6-4 with TRBJ2-5; 7 positions agree with TRBD1. The end of the DNA fits TRBJ2-7 better, so the J call may be wrong. The CDR3 loop spans 15 amino acids. Looked up from germline, CDR1 is MRHNA and CDR2 is SNTAGT. The CDR3 nucleotides read TGTGCCAGCAGCCCTACAGGGGACAGCACCTACGAGCAGTACTTC. It codes for CASSPTGDSTYEQYF.

The chain couples TRBV7-6 to TRBJ2-7; a weak D match, TRBD1 (6 bases). The CDR3 length is 14 residues. V was cut by 4 bases and J by 3 bases, with 13 bases left in between. Germline values: CDR1 SGHVS, CDR2 FNYEAQ. CDR3 in amino acids: CASSYMEGGYEQYF. CDR3 in DNA: TGTGCCAGCAGCTACATGGAAGGGGGCTACGAGCAGTACTTC.

V is TRBV19 and J is TRBJ1-2; D possibly corresponds to TRBD1 (6 bases). CDR1 and CDR2 from the germline V gene are LNHDA and SQIVND (reference sequence). The V gene lost 7 bases and the J gene lost 6 bases, with 12 bases spanning the gap. CDR3 length: 12 residues. CDR3 nucleotide sequence: TGTGCCAGTAATAACAGGGCCGATGGCTACACCTTC. It encodes CASNNRADGYTF.

V is TRBV5-1 and J is TRBJ2-1; possibly TRBD1 for D (6 bases). V lost 3 bases and J 8 bases, leaving 15 bases between the germline ends. The CDR3 spans 14 residues. Germline lookup yields CDR1 SGHRS and CDR2 YFSETQ. The CDR3 spells CASSSNSGVDEQFF. The CDR3 bases are TGCGCCAGCAGCTCCAATTCAGGGGTCGATGAGCAGTTCTTC.

The gene calls are TRBV19 and TRBJ1-1, with D possibly TRBD1 on 5 matching bases. The germline gives CDR1 LNHDA, CDR2 SQIVND (reference sequence). The V end was cut by 5 bases, the J end by 6 bases, with 16 bases between. The CDR3 loop spans 14 amino acids. CDR3 nucleotide sequence: TGTGCCAGTAGTCGGGTTCAGGGCCGGGCTGAAGCTTTCTTT. Its translation is CASSRVQGRAEAFF. Drawing the rest from reference TRBV19 and TRBJ1-1, the complete variable domain is DGGITQSPKYLFRKEGQNVTLSCEQNLNHDAMYWYRQDPGQGLRLIYYSQIVNDFQKGDIAEGYSVSREKKESFPLTVTSAQKNPTAFYLCASSRVQGRAEAFFGQGTRLTVV.

This chain links TRBV7-9 with TRBJ2-7, with no clear D. Germline V gene lookup returns CDR1 SEHNR and CDR2 FQNEAQ (reference sequence). V was shortened by 5 bases and J by 3 bases, with 8 bases between the two germline ends. The CDR3 has 12 residues. The DNA for the CDR3 is TGTGCCAGCAGCAGCCCTAACTACGAGCAGTACTTC. This sequence encodes CASSSPNYEQYF.

This clone was counted once. J is TRBJ2-1 and V is TRBV19; maybe TRBD1 (6 bases). Looked up from germline, CDR1 is LNHDA and CDR2 is SQIVND (reference sequence). Trimming shortened V by 4 bases and J by 8 bases, and 15 bases separated the two germline ends. The CDR3 has 14 residues. The CDR3 DNA reads as TGTGCCAGTAGTAGGAATACAGGGTTCCATGAGCAGTTCTTC. It is translated as CASSRNTGFHEQFF.